A single sample is the source of the 12 T cell receptor beta chains below, sequenced in a study of OX40 agonist ivuxolimab in advanced cancers. Assay used: immunoSEQ multiplex PCR; TCRdb lists only in-frame clones, some missing. The sample holds 70,000 to 95,000 clones, less than 95% seen once. The sample consisted of CD4+ or CD8+ T cells sorted from blood, taken in a trial of the OX40 agonist ivuxolimab. Receptor source: an adult with an advanced solid tumor such as melanoma, head and neck, liver or kidney cancer.

The chain has TRBV11-2 and TRBJ2-1; D unresolved. CDR3 length: 15 amino acids. Germline CDR1 reads SGHAT; CDR2 reads FQNNGV. The ends were cut back, 4 bases at V and 1 base at J, with 11 bases in the middle. This chain's CDR3 is CASSYTPSSYNEQFF. As DNA, the CDR3 is TGTGCCAGCAGCTACACCCCCTCATCCTACAATGAGCAGTTCTTC. Drawing the rest from reference TRBV11-2 and TRBJ2-1, the complete variable domain is EAGVAQSPRYKIIEKRQSVAFWCNPISGHATLYWYQQILGQGPKLLIQFQNNGVVDDSQLPKDRFSAERLKGVDSTLKIQPAKLEDSAVYLCASSYTPSSYNEQFFGPGTRLTVL.

In its sample, this clone was seen once. The chain couples TRBV6-6 to TRBJ1-2; no clear D. The length of the CDR3 is 15 residues. Germline assignment: CDR1 MNHNY and CDR2 SVGAGI (reference sequence). The germline V and J ends were trimmed by 5 bases and 5 bases, with 18 bases remaining between them. The CDR3 sequence: CASSAFGSEPYGYTF. The CDR3 DNA is TGTGCCAGCAGTGCATTCGGGAGCGAACCATATGGCTACACCTTC.

The V call is TRBV27, the J call TRBJ1-5; weak D call: TRBD1 (6 bases). CDR3 length: 13 amino acids. V was clipped by 8 bases and J by 5 bases, with 13 bases between them. Germline assignment: CDR1 MNHEY and CDR2 SMNVEV (reference sequence). CDR3 residues: CASAQGLHQPQHF. The DNA of the CDR3 is TGTGCCAGCGCACAGGGTCTCCATCAGCCCCAGCATTTT.

The chain couples TRBV27 to TRBJ2-1; 10 positions match TRBD1. Germline CDR1 is MNHEY and CDR2 is SMNVEV (reference sequence). This CDR3 contains 15 residues. V lost 6 bases to trimming and J lost 5 bases; unmatched junction nucleotides: 7. This CDR3 reads CASSHRDRGNNEQFF. The CDR3 DNA follows: TGTGCCAGCAGCCACCGGGACAGGGGTAACAATGAGCAGTTCTTC.

The genes are TRBV7-9 and TRBJ2-7; no definite D call. The germline V gene encodes CDR1 SEHNR and CDR2 FQNEAQ (reference sequence). CDR3 length: 14 amino acids. V dropped 2 bases and J dropped 2 bases, with 10 bases sitting between them. CDR3 sequence (DNA): TGTGCCAGCAGCTTAAATCCGGGCGCCTACGAGCAGTACTTC. Residues: CASSLNPGAYEQYF.

This CDR3 reads CASSYSGGEQYF. The CDR3 region has the DNA TGTGCCAGCAGTTACTCGGGTGGCGAGCAGTACTTC. The V call is TRBV6-5, the J call TRBJ2-5; D remains ambiguous. The J call is in doubt because the DNA end fits TRBJ2-7 better. The CDR3 sequence is 12 residues long. The V gene's germline CDR1 is MNHEY and CDR2 SVGAGI.

The chain has TRBV27 and TRBJ2-7; a weak D match, TRBD1 (5 bases). Germline CDR1 and CDR2: MNHEY and SMNVEV (reference sequence). V was pared by 4 bases and J by 4 bases, with 11 bases between. The CDR3 runs to 13 residues. CDR3 sequence (DNA): TGTGCCAGCAGTTCACTTCAGGGATACGAGCAGTACTTC. Amino acids: CASSSLQGYEQYF.

This chain links TRBV27 with TRBJ2-3; D is unresolved. The length of the CDR3 is 12 residues. Per the germline V gene, CDR1 is MNHEY and CDR2 is SMNVEV (reference sequence). V lost 6 bases and J lost 6, with 10 bases in between. The CDR3: CASSYHSDTQYF. Written as DNA, the CDR3 is TGTGCCAGCAGCTACCATTCGGATACGCAGTATTTT.

The table lists this clone with a count of one. V and J are TRBV7-9 and TRBJ2-6, with D unclear. V lost 8 bases, J lost 2 bases, and 13 bases lay in between. In germline, CDR1 is SEHNR, CDR2 FQNEAQ (reference sequence). This CDR3 contains 15 residues. CDR3: CASGSQEPGANVLTF. The CDR3 DNA reads TGTGCCAGCGGATCCCAAGAGCCTGGGGCCAACGTCCTGACTTTC.

This clone was detected a few times. The J gene is TRBJ1-6, the V gene TRBV11-1, with D possibly being TRBD1 (6 bases). This CDR3 region has 13 residues. The V end lost 0 bases, the J end lost 13 bases, and 10 bases lay between the germline ends. Germline CDR1 reads SGHAT; CDR2 reads FQDESV (reference sequence). CDR3 sequence: CASSLATGRPLHF. The CDR3 DNA reads as TGTGCCAGCAGCTTAGCGACAGGCCGCCCCCTCCACTTT.

The rearrangement links TRBV5-6 to TRBJ2-7, with D possibly being TRBD2 (5 bases). The germline V gene has CDR1 SGHDT and CDR2 YYEEEE. Deletions cut 1 base from V and 1 base from J, with 12 bases between. The length of the CDR3 is 15 residues. CDR3 protein: CASSLKLVRSYEQYF. As DNA, the CDR3 is TGTGCCAGCAGCTTGAAACTAGTTAGGTCCTACGAGCAGTACTTC.

The CDR3 is CASTPSLGGAGELFF. CDR3 bases: TGTGCCAGCACCCCCTCTTTAGGCGGCGCCGGGGAGCTGTTTTTT. The chain uses TRBV6-5 and TRBJ2-2; D remains unclear. The V gene's germline CDR1 is MNHEY and CDR2 SVGAGI. This CDR3 comprises 15 residues. V dropped 7 bases and J dropped 6 bases, with 18 bases sitting between them.